The rows below give T cell receptor beta chains drawn from one sample of a study of cytomegalovirus exposure and HLA in healthy donors. The assay was immunoSEQ multiplex PCR, and TCRdb's table has in-frame clones only and misses some. The repertoire holds about 84,000 clones, with 55% to 65% as singletons. Sequenced input: PBMCs. Receptor source: a woman aged 40-49 years in good health and CMV-seropositive. Each CDR3 is given without its conserved first and last residue. Fields, in order: J gene, V gene, CDR3 protein.

>TRBJ2-3|TRBV28
ATTTGNPWQGDTDTQY
>TRBJ2-5|TRBV15
ATSRDQGPQETQY
>TRBJ1-3|TRBV6-1
ASTASRDTIY
>TRBJ1-3|TRBV5-1
ASSGGTVWGNTIY
>TRBJ2-1|TRBV25-1
ASNPGSGYEQF
>TRBJ2-7|TRBV28
ASRDRQGVYEQY
>TRBJ2-7|TRBV30
AWKPGLANEQY
>TRBJ1-2|TRBV6-5
ASSSRDRGGKNGYT
>TRBJ2-2|TRBV4-3
ASSQDRSGGTGELF
>TRBJ2-7|TRBV6-5
ASSQGQGYYEQY
>TRBJ1-4|TRBV9
ASSTEGSTNEKLF
>TRBJ1-4|TRBV7-9
ASSQQGARDEKLF
>TRBJ2-7|TRBV29-1
SAKLLDPYEQY
>TRBJ2-1|TRBV10-3
AISESTISKTGRGYNEQF
>TRBJ2-7|TRBV7-2
ASSLPAGATAEQY